The text below deals with one T cell receptor beta chain. Its specificity is not known. V shed 5 bases and J 0 bases; nucleotides not matched to a gene: 7. This CDR3 is 15 amino acids long. Per germline, CDR1 DFQATT and CDR2 SNEGSKA (reference sequence). The sample originates from a study of CD8+CD57+ T cells in acquired aplastic anemia. Study background: Sorted CD4+ and CD8+ cells gave an average of roughly 3.5 ug of DNA. Study-level results: No significant difference in CD8+ Simpson's diversity was found between patients and controls. Comparison of patients with controls identified approximately 28 shared CD8+ CDR3 sequences.

The use of genomic DNA as template underpinned the TCR beta VDJ and CDR3 profiling. TCRdb redid the calling of the reads with MiXCR, one entry per CDR3 protein. The sample shows 300,000 or so distinct CDR3 sequences, 45% to 65% of them seen only once. The sequencing input was sorted CD4+, CD8+, or CD8+CD57+ T cells (not recorded which) from PBMCs. The receptor's source is a human donor with severe aplastic anemia or a healthy control (not recorded which). The rearrangement links TRBV20-1 to TRBJ1-3; 7 bases fit TRBD1. The DNA for the CDR3 is TGCAGTGCTTGGACAGGAGCTATCTCTGGAAACACCATATATTTT. Translating it yields CSAWTGAISGNTIYF.